This is a list of T cell receptor beta chains from one sample in a study of T cell responses to AZD1222 COVID-19 vaccine. Clones were sequenced by immunoSEQ multiplex PCR, and TCRdb holds only the in-frame ones, with some missing. The sample includes about 86,000 clones, 88% of them seen just once. This sample comprised peripheral blood, obtained 28 days after the second AZD1222 dose. The receptors come from an adult who received the AZD1222 COVID-19 vaccine. CDR3s leave out the opening cysteine and the closing phenylalanine or tryptophan. Size is omitted from some rows. Given values are once, few, many or a class for expanded clones.

TRBV6-5	.	TRBJ2-1	ASRMGRDNEQF
TRBV6-1	.	TRBJ1-2	ASQVTGDSYGYT
TRBV19	.	TRBJ1-1	ASSPDGAYTEAF
TRBV24-1	.	TRBJ2-4	ATSDRGQGAKNIQY
TRBV11-2	.	TRBJ2-7	ASSLEGAAGGY
TRBV6-2/TRBV6-3	.	TRBJ1-6	ASSYFGAARSPLH
TRBV4-1	.	TRBJ1-2	ASSQLGQGDNYGYT
TRBV5-1	.	TRBJ2-5	ASSFMGFKETQY
TRBV27	.	TRBJ2-1	ASSSDRDRGFNEQF
TRBV7-9	.	TRBJ1-1	ASSSATVNTEAF
TRBV4-1	.	TRBJ2-1	ASSQEGTTYNEQF
TRBV20-1	.	TRBJ1-6	SASGRSSYNSPLH
TRBV25-1	few	TRBJ2-2	ASSSRLATGELF
TRBV7-8	.	TRBJ2-2	ASSSHRGRSARELF
TRBV2	.	TRBJ2-7	ASSGAVSYEQY
TRBV28	.	TRBJ2-1	ASSIAGGPTGQF
TRBV6-1	.	TRBJ2-6	ASSEAAPNVLT
TRBV3-1/TRBV3-2	.	TRBJ1-2	ASSHWTVRNAGYT
TRBV7-6	.	TRBJ2-2	ASSFGIAGASNTGELF
TRBV7-9	.	TRBJ2-3	ASSSGLAVGTDTQY
TRBV6-5	.	TRBJ2-1	ASSYGTSGYNEQF
TRBV27	.	TRBJ2-2	ASSLWSNTGELF
TRBV7-9	once	TRBJ2-3	ASTQGQGERDTQY
TRBV9	.	TRBJ2-1	ASSVVEGGRYNEQF
TRBV5-1	.	TRBJ1-2	ASSLETGAWLRYGYT
TRBV7-9	.	TRBJ2-4	ASSSSRDIQY
TRBV19	.	TRBJ2-1	ASTPTGSRNEQF
TRBV5-1	.	TRBJ2-2	ASRTYRDSNTGELF
TRBV30	.	TRBJ2-2	AWSQRRGDTGELF
TRBV7-2	.	TRBJ2-2	ASSLATRRGNTGELF
TRBV20-1	once	TRBJ1-5	SARGEGPQH
TRBV5-1	.	TRBJ1-1	ASSFAPNTEAF
TRBV6-5	.	TRBJ2-2	ASRFLAAGELF
TRBV30	once	TRBJ1-5	AWSTGQRGTYGNQPQH
TRBV6-1	.	TRBJ2-7	ASSEPEFYEQY
TRBV2	.	TRBJ1-1	ASSGTDSFFEAF
TRBV6-2/TRBV6-3	.	TRBJ1-1	ASSYGQLNTEAF
TRBV5-1	.	TRBJ2-3	ASSPIGTQADTQY
TRBV11-1	.	TRBJ2-7	ASSFRDRLDEQY
TRBV5-1	.	TRBJ1-3	ASSLSTGNTIY
TRBV6-5	few	TRBJ2-1	ASSLTGEYNEQF
TRBV15	.	TRBJ2-5	ATSSPPGAQY
TRBV2	.	TRBJ2-1	ASSVRGRAGYNEQF
TRBV2	.	TRBJ1-2	ASSERGTDMGYT
TRBV6-1	.	TRBJ1-3	ASSEVGRGNTIY
TRBV9	few	TRBJ2-7	ASSVNYGVSSYEQY
TRBV15	once	TRBJ2-1	ATSRASGSSYNEQF
TRBV19	.	TRBJ2-7	ASTSEGQSYEQY
TRBV30	.	TRBJ1-4	AWNRGRSFEKLF
TRBV2	.	TRBJ2-3	ASSEGTGGGDTQY